The 13 T cell receptor beta chains listed next were all sequenced from one sample in a study of shared clonotypes between healthy human individuals. Using immunoSEQ multiplex PCR, the repertoire was profiled, and TCRdb retains in-frame clones only, with some absent. The table has about 2.4 million clones, 90% to 95% seen once. Sample: naive CD4+ T cells sorted from blood. Documented subset: CD45RA+ positively selected. These receptor sequences come from a young man in good health.

The rearrangement uses TRBV6-6 and TRBJ1-6; 7 nucleotides agree with TRBD1. The CDR3 runs 14 residues. Germline CDR1 and CDR2: MNHNY and SVGAGI (reference sequence). Trimming removed 6 bases from V and 9 bases from J; junction bases left unmatched: 8. The CDR3 coding sequence is TGTGCCAGCAGGGGGGACAGCGGCACTTCACCCCTCCACTTT. It is translated as CASRGDSGTSPLHF.

The rearrangement links TRBV11-3 to TRBJ1-5; D not certain. Trimming shortened V by 5 bases and J by 1 base, and 3 bases separated the two germline ends. CDR1 and CDR2 (germline): SGHNT, YENEEA. The CDR3 runs to 12 residues. CDR3 in amino acids: CASSLSNQPQHF. CDR3 DNA sequence: TGTGCCAGCAGCCTAAGCAATCAGCCCCAGCATTTT.

The V gene is TRBV7-2, the J gene TRBJ2-7; the D gene is possibly TRBD1 (5 bases). V shed 4 bases and J shed 4 bases, with 17 bases lying between them. Germline assignment: CDR1 SGHTA and CDR2 FQGNSA. The CDR3 runs 15 residues. The CDR3: CASSSRQNVLYEQYF. The CDR3 nucleotides read TGTGCCAGCAGCTCTCGACAGAACGTTCTATACGAGCAGTACTTC.

This clone was observed a few times. The gene calls are TRBV30 and TRBJ1-1; 7 nucleotides align to TRBD1. V gave up 5 bases and J gave up 11 bases; unmatched junction bases: 8. The length of the CDR3 is 11 residues. CDR1 and CDR2 (germline): GTSNPN, SVGIG (reference sequence). Here the CDR3 reads CAWEAGGQAFF. DNA for the CDR3: TGTGCCTGGGAGGCAGGGGGACAGGCTTTCTTT.

The chain couples TRBV19 to TRBJ1-6, with 10 positions matching TRBD1. V lost 8 bases, J lost 10 bases, and 8 bases stayed unmatched. The germline V gene has CDR1 LNHDA and CDR2 SQIVND (reference sequence). The CDR3 is made up of 14 amino acids. The CDR3 region is CASETTGGGSPLHF. CDR3 DNA sequence: TGTGCCAGTGAAACGACAGGGGGCGGCTCACCCCTCCACTTT.

The chain employs TRBV7-2 and TRBJ1-1, with 7 bases matching TRBD1. CDR1 and CDR2 from the germline V gene are SGHTA and FQGNSA. This CDR3 has 16 amino acids. V was clipped by 5 bases and J by 6 bases; unmatched bases: 15. CDR3 in amino acids: CASSPDGRGRFAEAFF. The CDR3 DNA follows: TGTGCCAGCAGCCCCGACGGAAGGGGGCGATTCGCTGAAGCTTTCTTT.

J is TRBJ1-1 and V is TRBV6-5, with D tentatively TRBD1 (5 bases). Germline values: CDR1 MNHEY, CDR2 SVGAGI. V was trimmed by 6 bases and J by 0 bases, leaving 14 bases between them. This CDR3 region has 15 residues. The CDR3 DNA is TGTGCCAGCAGCCGTGGGGACCTTATGAACACTGAAGCTTTCTTT. It translates to CASSRGDLMNTEAFF.

The V gene is TRBV7-9, the J gene TRBJ2-5; D might be TRBD2 (6 bases). Trimming stripped 8 bases from V and 1 base from J, with 14 bases between. Per the germline V gene, CDR1 is SEHNR and CDR2 is FQNEAQ (reference sequence). The CDR3 contains 14 residues. CDR3 sequence (DNA): TGTGCCAGCTCCTTCCGGAGGGCCCAAGAGACCCAGTACTTC. Encoded protein: CASSFRRAQETQYF.

The rearrangement joins TRBV6-6 to TRBJ1-6, with D uncertain. The CDR3 contains 14 residues. The germline V and J ends were trimmed by 0 bases and 5 bases, with 5 bases remaining between them. Per the germline V gene, CDR1 is MNHNY and CDR2 is SVGAGI (reference sequence). DNA for the CDR3: TGTGCCAGCAGTTACTCGCTTAATAATTCACCCCTCCACTTT. Protein product: CASSYSLNNSPLHF.

The genes are TRBV5-1 and TRBJ2-1, with TRBD2 as a possible D gene (6 bases). V lost 4 bases, J lost 1 base, and 18 bases lay in between. The length of the CDR3 is 17 residues. CDR1 SGHRS and CDR2 YFSETQ come from the germline V gene. The CDR3 DNA sequence: TGCGCCAGCAGCCCATCCACTAGCATAAGGTCCTACAATGAGCAGTTCTTC. Protein product: CASSPSTSIRSYNEQFF.

V and J are TRBV11-2 and TRBJ1-2, with D possibly being TRBD1 (5 bases). Per the germline V gene, CDR1 is SGHAT and CDR2 is FQNNGV. This CDR3 spans 18 amino acids. Trimming pared 5 bases from V and 1 base from J, leaving 23 bases between. CDR3 sequence reads: CASSGSVSGGEFNYGYTF. The CDR3 region has the DNA TGTGCCAGCAGCGGTAGCGTTTCGGGGGGAGAATTTAACTATGGCTACACCTTC. Looking up the rest from reference TRBV11-2 and TRBJ1-2 gives the full variable domain: EAGVAQSPRYKIIEKRQSVAFWCNPISGHATLYWYQQILGQGPKLLIQFQNNGVVDDSQLPKDRFSAERLKGVDSTLKIQPAKLEDSAVYLCASSGSVSGGEFNYGYTFGSGTRLTVV.

The CDR3 here is CASSESGLAGESEQFF. The CDR3 DNA reads as TGTGCCAGCAGTGAAAGCGGACTAGCGGGGGAATCGGAGCAGTTCTTC. J is TRBJ2-1 and V is TRBV25-1, with TRBD2 identical over 13 bases. The ends lost 2 bases at V and 10 bases at J; junction bases unmatched: 8. CDR3 length equals 16 residues. The germline V gene encodes CDR1 MGHDK and CDR2 SYGVNS.

With regard to this clone: Within the sample, other DNA sequences also encode this same CDR3. The rearrangement links TRBV7-3 to TRBJ2-7; the D call may be TRBD1 or TRBD2 (6 bases each). Trimming cost V 0 bases and J 4 bases, with 7 bases left between them. The CDR3 spans 13 residues. CDR1 and CDR2 from the germline V gene are SGHTA and FQGTGA. As DNA, the CDR3 is TGTGCCAGCAGCTTAACAGGGGGGTACGAGCAGTACTTC. Translation gives CASSLTGGYEQYF.